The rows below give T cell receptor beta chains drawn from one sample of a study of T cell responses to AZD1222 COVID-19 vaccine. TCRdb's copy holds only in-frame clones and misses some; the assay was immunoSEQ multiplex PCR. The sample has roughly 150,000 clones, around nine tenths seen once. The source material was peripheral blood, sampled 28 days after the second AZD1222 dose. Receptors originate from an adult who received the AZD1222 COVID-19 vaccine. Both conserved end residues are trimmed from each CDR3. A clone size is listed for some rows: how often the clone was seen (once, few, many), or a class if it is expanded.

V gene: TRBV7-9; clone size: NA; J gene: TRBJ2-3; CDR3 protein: ASSFLGRTANTDTQY
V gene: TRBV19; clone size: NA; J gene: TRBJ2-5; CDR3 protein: ASTSTGQGETQY
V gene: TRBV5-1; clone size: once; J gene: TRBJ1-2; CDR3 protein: ASSLGPSYGYT
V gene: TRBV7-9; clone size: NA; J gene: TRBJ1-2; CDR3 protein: ASSVRTGKGYT
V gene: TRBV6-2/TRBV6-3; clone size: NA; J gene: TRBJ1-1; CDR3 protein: ASSRHERGDAF
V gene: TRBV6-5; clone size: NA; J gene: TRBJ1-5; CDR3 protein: ASSGQPNSNQPQH
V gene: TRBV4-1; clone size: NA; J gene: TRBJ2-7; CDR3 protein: ASSHGTGNYEQY
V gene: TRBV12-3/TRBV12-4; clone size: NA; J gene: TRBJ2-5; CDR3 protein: ASSLVQGETQY
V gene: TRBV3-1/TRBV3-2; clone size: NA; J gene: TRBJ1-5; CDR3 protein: ASSPGWDVNQPQH
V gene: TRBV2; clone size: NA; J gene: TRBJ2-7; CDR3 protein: ASSEAVPGIEGYEQY
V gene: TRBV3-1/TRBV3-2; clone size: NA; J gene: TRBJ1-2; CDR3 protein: ASSQDWSGRGYT
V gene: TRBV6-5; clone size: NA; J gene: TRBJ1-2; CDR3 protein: ASSYSSGTGRNT
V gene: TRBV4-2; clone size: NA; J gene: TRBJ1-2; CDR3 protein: AIGGDYGYT
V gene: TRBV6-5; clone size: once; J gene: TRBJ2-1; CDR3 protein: ASSHDWYNEQF